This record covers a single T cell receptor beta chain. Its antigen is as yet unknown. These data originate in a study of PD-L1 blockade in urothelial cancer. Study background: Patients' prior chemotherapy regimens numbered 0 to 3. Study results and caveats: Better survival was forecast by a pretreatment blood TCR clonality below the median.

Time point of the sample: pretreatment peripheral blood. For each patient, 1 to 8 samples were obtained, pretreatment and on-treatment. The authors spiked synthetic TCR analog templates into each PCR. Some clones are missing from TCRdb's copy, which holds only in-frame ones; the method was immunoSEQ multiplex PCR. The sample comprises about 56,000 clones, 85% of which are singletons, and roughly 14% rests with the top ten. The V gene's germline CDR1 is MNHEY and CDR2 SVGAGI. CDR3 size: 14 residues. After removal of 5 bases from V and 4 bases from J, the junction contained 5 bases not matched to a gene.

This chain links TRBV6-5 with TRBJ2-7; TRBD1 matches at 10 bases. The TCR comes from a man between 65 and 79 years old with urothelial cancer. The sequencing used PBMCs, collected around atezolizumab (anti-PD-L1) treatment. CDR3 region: CASSVGTGAYEQYF. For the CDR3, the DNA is TGTGCCAGCAGTGTGGGGACAGGGGCTTACGAGCAGTACTTC.